Listed below are T cell receptor beta chains from one sample, sequenced in a study of T cells in Graves' hyperthyroidism and ophthalmopathy. Each CDR3 protein is one row after TCRdb ran MiXCR on the multiplex PCR reads. The data show about 600,000 distinct CDR3 sequences, approximately 15% seen once. Sequenced material: blood. The receptor source for this set is a woman aged 40 to 55 with Graves' ophthalmopathy. The CDR3 runs from the conserved cysteine through the conserved F or W. A D gene is named only where the DNA matches it firmly. Rows give clone size only sometimes, using once, few, many, or a class for an expanded clone.

J gene,clone size,D gene,V gene,CDR3 protein,CDR3 DNA
TRBJ1-1,-,-,TRBV7-9,CASSLGHGGAFF,TGTGCCAGCAGCTTAGGTCATGGCGGGGCTTTCTTT
TRBJ2-7,many,TRBD2,TRBV3-1,CASSLSGTRGGEQYF,TGTGCCAGCAGCCTCTCCGGGACTAGGGGTGGCGAGCAGTACTTC
TRBJ2-7,many,TRBD2,TRBV6-1,CASSEDTSGSYEQYF,TGTGCCAGCAGTGAAGACACTAGCGGGAGCTACGAGCAGTACTTC
TRBJ2-3,-,-,TRBV7-9,CASSYPTQTDTQYF,TGTGCCAGCAGCTATCCCACTCAGACGGATACGCAGTATTTT
TRBJ2-3,-,-,TRBV11-2,CASSFTRGGTDTQYF,TGTGCCAGCAGCTTCACCAGGGGGGGCACAGATACGCAGTATTTT
TRBJ1-1,many,-,TRBV20-1,CSALRGGGPEAFF,TGCAGTGCCCTAAGAGGTGGAGGGCCTGAAGCTTTCTTT
TRBJ2-3,few,-,TRBV6-1,CASARGAGNGYTQYF,TGTGCCAGCGCGAGAGGAGCGGGTAACGGGTATACGCAGTATTTT
TRBJ1-2,many,-,TRBV10-2,CASRSLSSEGYTF,TGCGCCAGCAGATCACTTAGCTCGGAAGGCTACACCTTC
TRBJ1-3,-,TRBD1,TRBV6-1,CASSEASGGSGNTIYF,TGTGCCAGCAGTGAAGCCTCAGGGGGCTCTGGAAACACCATATATTTT
TRBJ2-2,few,TRBD1,TRBV19,CASWNRGYTGELFF,TGTGCCAGTTGGAACAGGGGCTACACCGGGGAGCTGTTTTTT
TRBJ1-5,many,TRBD1,TRBV7-3,CASSSTGYGHF,TGTGCCAGCAGCTCGACAGGGTATGGGCATTTT
TRBJ2-7,few,TRBD2,TRBV6-1,CASSGTSGRGEQYF,TGTGCCAGCAGCGGGACTAGCGGGAGAGGGGAGCAGTACTTC
TRBJ1-1,many,TRBD1,TRBV20-1,CSGTGQGAITEAFF,TGCAGCGGTACCGGACAGGGTGCGATCACTGAAGCTTTCTTT
TRBJ2-1,many,-,TRBV7-7,CASSLDSGPYNEQFF,TGTGCTAGCAGCTTGGACAGTGGGCCCTACAATGAGCAGTTCTTC
TRBJ2-5,many,-,TRBV30,CAWSVGTPSQYF,TGTGCCTGGAGTGTAGGGACTCCGTCACAGTACTTC
TRBJ2-3,few,-,TRBV28,CASSSRDLLLPTDTQYF,TGTGCCAGCAGTTCCAGGGACCTCCTCTTACCCACAGATACGCAGTATTTT
TRBJ1-5,-,-,TRBV11-2,CASSPYLGEPQHF,TGTGCCAGCAGCCCCTACCTGGGAGAGCCCCAGCATTTT
TRBJ2-5,few,-,TRBV12-3/TRBV12-4,CASSPLGQETQYF,TGTGCCAGCAGTCCCTTAGGCCAAGAGACCCAGTACTTC
TRBJ2-1,many,-,TRBV5-1,CASSLSGQSYNEQFF,TGCGCCAGCAGCTTGTCCGGACAGTCCTACAATGAGCAGTTCTTC
TRBJ1-1,few,-,TRBV19,CASSMTGPTEAFF,TGTGCCAGTAGTATGACGGGGCCCACTGAAGCTTTCTTT
TRBJ2-1,few,-,TRBV29-1,CSVDPGRGYEFF,TGCAGCGTTGATCCGGGGCGAGGGTACGAGTTCTTC
TRBJ2-6,few,-,TRBV24-1,CATSEGLPLPSGANVLTF,TGTGCCACCAGTGAGGGTTTACCTTTACCCTCTGGGGCCAACGTCCTGACTTTC
TRBJ2-1,-,-,TRBV6-6,CASSYSDSYNEQFF,TGTGCCAGCAGTTACTCCGACAGTTACAATGAGCAGTTCTTC
TRBJ2-3,few,-,TRBV15,CATSKGPGVSAGTQYF,TGTGCCACCAGCAAGGGCCCGGGAGTAAGTGCAGGTACGCAGTATTTT
TRBJ2-2,few,-,TRBV6-1,CAGAPTRAGELFF,TGTGCCGGAGCTCCGACCCGCGCCGGGGAGCTGTTTTTT
TRBJ2-5,many,TRBD2,TRBV9,CASSVEGSGTQETQYF,TGTGCCAGCAGCGTAGAAGGTAGCGGGACCCAAGAGACCCAGTACTTC
TRBJ2-3,few,-,TRBV4-2,CASGQGGTTDTQYF,TGTGCCAGCGGGCAGGGGGGGACCACAGATACGCAGTATTTT
TRBJ2-1,once,-,TRBV29-1,CSVGGGTSGLSYNEQFF,TGCAGCGTTGGGGGAGGGACATCGGGCCTTTCATACAATGAGCAGTTCTTC
TRBJ1-3,-,-,TRBV3-1,CASSHASGSGTIYF,TGTGCCAGCAGCCACGCCTCGGGTTCTGGGACCATATATTTT
TRBJ1-1,many,TRBD1,TRBV7-2,CASSLRGQGGTEAFF,TGTGCCAGCAGCTTGAGGGGACAGGGGGGGACTGAAGCTTTCTTT
TRBJ1-6,few,-,TRBV19,CASREARDSPLHF,TGTGCCAGCCGGGAGGCCAGGGATTCACCCCTCCACTTT
TRBJ2-7,few,-,TRBV6-1,CASSSSDRIYEQYF,-
TRBJ1-1,-,-,TRBV30,CAWSPQGYTEAFF,TGTGCCTGGAGTCCCCAGGGGTACACTGAAGCTTTCTTT
TRBJ1-3,many,-,TRBV3-1,CASSQGRARVSGNTIYF,TGTGCCAGCAGCCAAGGAAGGGCCCGGGTCTCTGGAAACACCATATATTTT
TRBJ2-1,-,-,TRBV11-2,CASSREGLTEQFF,TGTGCCAGCAGCCGAGAAGGACTGACAGAGCAGTTCTTC
TRBJ1-2,-,TRBD1,TRBV6-1,CASSEIGQGIYGYTF,TGTGCCAGCAGTGAAATAGGACAGGGGATCTATGGCTACACCTTC
TRBJ2-7,many,TRBD2,TRBV11-2,CASSLDFSGKDYEQYF,TGTGCCAGCAGCTTAGATTTTAGCGGGAAAGACTACGAGCAGTACTTC
TRBJ2-6,-,-,TRBV5-4,CASSFRESGANVLTF,TGTGCCAGCAGCTTCCGGGAATCTGGGGCCAACGTCCTGACTTTC
TRBJ1-1,many,-,TRBV30,CAWSEKENTEAFF,TGTGCCTGGAGTGAGAAAGAGAACACTGAAGCTTTCTTT
TRBJ2-1,-,TRBD2,TRBV7-6,CASSFQGGGGDEQFF,TGTGCCAGCAGCTTCCAGGGCGGGGGGGGGGATGAGCAGTTCTTC
TRBJ2-5,-,-,TRBV5-1,CASSLDGRGQETQYF,TGCGCCAGCAGCTTGGATGGCAGGGGACAAGAGACCCAGTACTTC
TRBJ2-7,many,TRBD1,TRBV11-2,CASSSGQGAIYEQYF,TGTGCCAGCAGCTCAGGACAGGGGGCGATCTACGAGCAGTACTTC
TRBJ2-1,-,-,TRBV2,CASSAAGALRTEQFF,TGTGCCAGCAGCGCGGCGGGCGCTCTGAGGACTGAGCAGTTCTTC
TRBJ2-5,many,TRBD2,TRBV3-1,CASSRRNSLAGEGETQYF,TGTGCCAGCAGCCGTCGGAACTCCCTAGCGGGAGAGGGGGAGACCCAGTACTTC
TRBJ2-2,-,-,TRBV9,CASSVSEGPNTGELFF,TGTGCCAGCAGCGTTTCCGAGGGACCCAACACCGGGGAGCTGTTTTTT
TRBJ2-3,many,-,TRBV2,CASTLSDTQYF,TGTGCCAGCACCCTTTCGGATACGCAGTATTTT
TRBJ2-1,-,TRBD2,TRBV5-1,CASSLIAGGSYNEQFF,TGCGCCAGCAGCTTGATAGCGGGAGGCTCCTACAATGAGCAGTTCTTC
TRBJ2-1,few,TRBD2,TRBV2,CASSERGGEIRFSSYNEQFF,TGTGCCAGCAGTGAACGGGGGGGGGAAATCAGGTTTAGTTCCTACAATGAGCAGTTCTTC
TRBJ2-5,few,TRBD1,TRBV19,CASSKQGALEETQYF,TGTGCCAGTAGTAAACAGGGGGCATTAGAAGAGACCCAGTACTTC
TRBJ1-1,few,-,TRBV19,CASSINTNTEAFF,TGTGCCAGTAGTATTAACACGAACACTGAAGCTTTCTTT
TRBJ2-1,few,-,TRBV5-8,CASSLEGGTYNEQFF,TGTGCCAGCAGCTTGGAGGGCGGGACCTACAATGAGCAGTTCTTC
TRBJ2-1,few,-,TRBV12-3/TRBV12-4,CASSSRLREPLNEQFF,TGTGCCAGCAGTTCTCGGCTCCGGGAACCCCTCAATGAGCAGTTCTTC
TRBJ1-1,-,-,TRBV19,CASRSDRITEAFF,TGTGCCAGTAGATCCGACAGGATCACTGAAGCTTTCTTT
TRBJ2-7,few,-,TRBV14,CASSQVEGGRGEQYF,TGTGCCAGCAGCCAAGTCGAGGGGGGTCGAGGCGAGCAGTACTTC
TRBJ2-5,many,-,TRBV2,CASLQAQETQYF,TGTGCCAGCCTACAGGCCCAAGAGACCCAGTACTTC
TRBJ2-6,few,-,TRBV6-1,CASLTISGANVLTF,TGTGCCAGCCTTACGATCTCTGGGGCCAACGTCCTGACTTTC
TRBJ2-5,-,-,TRBV12-3/TRBV12-4,CASSPGGLGETQYF,TGTGCCAGCAGTCCTGGGGGGTTAGGGGAGACCCAGTACTTC
TRBJ2-7,few,-,TRBV20-1,CSARDLRGWDEQYF,TGCAGTGCTAGAGATCTTCGGGGGTGGGACGAGCAGTACTTC
TRBJ2-2,many,TRBD1,TRBV2,CASSDRDRGLTGELFF,TGTGCCAGCAGTGACCGGGACAGGGGGCTCACCGGGGAGCTGTTTTTT